Each of the 30 T cell receptor beta chains below was sequenced from the same sample in a study of long-term antiretroviral therapy in people with HIV. At the survey level, the v3.0 immunoSEQ assay was run. Repertoires were generated with immunoSEQ multiplex PCR, while TCRdb's copy carries only in-frame clones and drops some. Of under 7,000 clones listed, 78% are singletons. The specimen comprised unsorted PBMCs, sampled 1.8 years before starting antiretroviral therapy. The receptors here all came from a man aged 35 to 55 with HIV.

The CDR3 is CSAYRNTEAFF. The CDR3 bases are TGCAGTGCCTACAGGAACACTGAAGCTTTCTTT. The chain uses TRBV20-1 and TRBJ1-1, with D hard to call. Germline V gene lookup returns CDR1 DFQATT and CDR2 SNEGSKA (reference sequence). V lost 6 bases, J lost 1 base, and 6 bases lay in between. The CDR3 length is 11 residues.

V and J are TRBV7-2 and TRBJ2-2; a weak D match, TRBD2 (6 bases). This CDR3 is 14 amino acids long. V was pared by 3 bases and J by 2 bases, with 7 bases between. The V gene's germline CDR1 is SGHTA and CDR2 FQGNSA. The CDR3 region is CASSFGLNTGELFF. The DNA for the CDR3 is TGTGCCAGCAGCTTTGGACTAAACACCGGGGAGCTGTTTTTT.

This chain uses TRBV29-1 with TRBJ2-7; tentative D call: TRBD2 (6 bases). V lost 5 bases and J 0 bases, leaving 17 bases between the germline ends. CDR1 SQVTM and CDR2 ANQGSEA come from the germline V gene. The CDR3 sequence is 15 residues long. For the CDR3, the DNA is TGCAGCGTTTACCAGGGAGGAGTGTCCTCCTACGAGCAGTACTTC. Translated: CSVYQGGVSSYEQYF.

In this sample, this clone turned up once. The genes are TRBV4-2 and TRBJ2-7; 9 nucleotides line up with TRBD2. Germline V gives CDR1 LGHNA, CDR2 YNFKEQ. With 0 bases clipped from V and 6 bases from J, the junction kept 6 bases outside the gene matches. The CDR3 sequence is 15 residues long. CDR3 in amino acids: CASSQDQTSGREQYF. The DNA of the CDR3 is TGTGCCAGCAGCCAAGATCAAACTAGCGGGCGCGAGCAGTACTTC.

This chain joins TRBV9 and TRBJ1-3; no clear D gene. The V gene's germline CDR1 is SGDLS and CDR2 YYNGEE. CDR3 length: 17 residues. The V end was cut by 0 bases, the J end by 8 bases, with 21 bases between. CDR3 sequence reads: CASSVDVFEGLGHTIYF. The CDR3 nucleotides are TGTGCCAGCAGCGTAGACGTTTTTGAAGGGTTGGGTCACACCATATATTTT. Supplemented by reference TRBV9 and TRBJ1-3, the full variable domain reads DSGVTQTPKHLITATGQRVTLRCSPRSGDLSVYWYQQSLDQGLQFLIQYYNGEERAKGNILERFSAQQFPDLHSELNLSSLELGDSALYFCASSVDVFEGLGHTIYFGEGSWLTVV.

The J gene is TRBJ2-1, the V gene TRBV27; a possible D gene is TRBD2 (6 bases). The V gene's germline CDR1 is MNHEY and CDR2 SMNVEV (reference sequence). This CDR3 is built from 14 residues. V was pared by 4 bases and J by 6 bases, with 13 bases between. The CDR3 coding sequence is TGTGCCAGCAGTTGGGTGGGAGCGGGCAATGAGCAGTTCTTC. This gives the protein CASSWVGAGNEQFF.

The V call is TRBV28, the J call TRBJ1-2; TRBD1 matches 7 bases. The CDR3 totals 15 residues. V gave up 2 bases and J gave up 1 base; unmatched junction bases: 4. The germline V gene encodes CDR1 MDHEN and CDR2 SYDVKM. Written as DNA, the CDR3 is TGTGCCAGCAGTTTAACAGGGGCTATTAACTATGGCTACACCTTC. This gives the protein CASSLTGAINYGYTF.

V usage is TRBV10-3 and J usage is TRBJ2-3; TRBD2 might be the D (6 bases). The CDR3 length is 15 residues. Germline lookup yields CDR1 ENHRY and CDR2 SYGVKD. Deletions cut 4 bases from V and 1 base from J, with 12 bases between. CDR3 in amino acids: CAISGMRRGTDTQYF. CDR3 bases: TGTGCCATCAGTGGGATGAGGAGGGGCACAGATACGCAGTATTTT.

This chain links TRBV10-3 with TRBJ2-3; 9 bases agree with TRBD1. The CDR3 is 17 amino acids. V was pared by 1 base and J by 4 bases, with 9 bases of the junction left unmatched. Germline V gives CDR1 ENHRY, CDR2 SYGVKD. CDR3 sequence: CAISEYEDRGQADTQYF. CDR3 coding DNA: TGTGCCATCAGTGAGTATGAGGACAGGGGTCAGGCAGATACGCAGTATTTT.

The genes are TRBV28 and TRBJ2-5; 8 positions agree with TRBD2. The germline V gene has CDR1 MDHEN and CDR2 SYDVKM. Trimming at V came to 7 bases and at J to 1 base, leaving 2 bases not matched to a gene. The CDR3 consists of 13 residues. Here the CDR3 reads CASTGLAQETQYF. The CDR3 nucleotides read TGTGCCAGCACCGGACTAGCCCAAGAGACCCAGTACTTC.

The CDR3, as DNA: TGTGCCAGCAGCTTAGTCGGGACAGGAGGTGATCAGCCCCAGCATTTT. This translates into CASSLVGTGGDQPQHF. The V call is TRBV7-2, the J call TRBJ1-5; 8 bases match TRBD1. The CDR3 has 16 amino acids. J gave up 5 bases and V 1 base, and 7 bases lay outside the gene matches. The germline V gene has CDR1 SGHTA and CDR2 FQGNSA.

This clone occurred a few times. The gene calls are TRBV9 and TRBJ2-7; no definite D call. This CDR3 spans 13 amino acids. V lost 1 base and J 5 bases, leaving 10 bases between the germline ends. The germline V gene encodes CDR1 SGDLS and CDR2 YYNGEE. The CDR3 coding sequence is TGTGCCAGCAGCGTACGCAATATCCACGAGCAGTACTTC. It yields the protein CASSVRNIHEQYF.

The rearrangement uses TRBV6-1 and TRBJ2-5; D gene uncertain. V lost 9 bases to trimming and J lost 5 bases, with 22 bases between them. CDR1 is MNHNS, CDR2 SASEGT, per germline. The CDR3 is made up of 15 amino acids. CDR3 amino acids: CASGLGFGVGETQYF. The CDR3 DNA is TGTGCCAGTGGTCTAGGGTTTGGGGTCGGGGAGACCCAGTACTTC.

J is TRBJ1-5 and V is TRBV7-8; no definite D call. V lost 1 base, J lost 0 bases, and 10 bases lay in between. Germline V gives CDR1 SGHVS, CDR2 FQNEAQ. The CDR3 loop spans 16 amino acids. As DNA, the CDR3 is TGTGCCAGCAGCTTAGTATCGGGATTTAGCAATCAGCCCCAGCATTTT. This codes for CASSLVSGFSNQPQHF.

The chain is built from TRBV27 and TRBJ2-7; D tentatively reads TRBD1 or TRBD2 (5 bases each). The CDR3 is made up of 15 amino acids. From germline, CDR1 is MNHEY and CDR2 SMNVEV (reference sequence). The V end was cut by 6 bases, the J end by 0 bases, with 15 bases between. CDR3 in DNA: TGTGCCAGCAGAATGGGACGGATGAGCTCCTACGAGCAGTACTTC. Translated, it gives CASRMGRMSSYEQYF.

This clone is a singleton in its sample. This chain links TRBV5-4 with TRBJ1-1, with 9 bases that match TRBD1. After removal of 4 bases from V and 1 base from J, the junction contained 2 bases not matched to a gene. Germline loops: CDR1 SGHNT, CDR2 YYREEE (reference sequence). CDR3 size: 14 residues. The CDR3 reads CASSLDRGNTEAFF. CDR3 nucleotides: TGTGCCAGCAGCCTGGACAGGGGGAACACTGAAGCTTTCTTT.

This sequence joins TRBV7-2 and TRBJ1-4; D may be TRBD1 (5 bases). V was trimmed by 4 bases and J by 5 bases, leaving 17 bases between them. From germline, CDR1 is SGHTA and CDR2 FQGNSA. This CDR3 has 16 residues. CDR3 bases: TGTGCCAGCAGCTCACCCCCCGGGGGACTAAATGAAAAACTGTTTTTT. It codes for CASSSPPGGLNEKLFF.

The chain couples TRBV7-8 to TRBJ2-2; D remains ambiguous. The germline V gene encodes CDR1 SGHVS and CDR2 FQNEAQ. The V end was cut by 3 bases, the J end by 7 bases, with 12 bases between. CDR3 length: 14 amino acids. The CDR3 sequence is CASSFGSPGGELFF. The CDR3 nucleotides are TGTGCCAGCAGCTTTGGGTCCCCGGGCGGGGAGCTGTTTTTT.

This clone has only a few counts. Other nucleotide sequences from this sample produce the same CDR3. The CDR3 coding sequence is TGTGCCATCAGTGAGTCGACACCTGAGCAGTTCTTC. This sequence encodes CAISESTPEQFF. The chain links TRBV10-3 to TRBJ2-1, with D unclear. The CDR3 has 12 amino acids. Germline values: CDR1 ENHRY, CDR2 SYGVKD. Trimming took off 0 bases at V and 9 bases at J, with 6 bases between the two ends.

The J gene is TRBJ2-3, the V gene TRBV2; TRBD1 agrees at 9 bases. Per the germline V gene, CDR1 is SNHLY and CDR2 is FYNNEI. The CDR3 length is 13 residues. Trimming removed 10 bases from V and 1 base from J; junction bases left unmatched: 3. Here the CDR3 reads CANRDRGTDTQYF. CDR3 DNA: TGTGCCAACCGGGACAGGGGCACAGATACGCAGTATTTT.

The chain links TRBV7-9 to TRBJ1-1; no firm D call. Germline V gene sequence: CDR1 SEHNR, CDR2 FQNEAQ (reference sequence). Trimming took 8 bases from V and 5 from J, leaving 15 bases between them. The CDR3 contains 13 residues. CDR3 nucleotide sequence: TGTGCCAGCTTCCTTCTCCCCAGTACTGAAGCTTTCTTT. It yields the protein CASFLLPSTEAFF.

This chain links TRBV7-3 with TRBJ2-5; 15 bases are shared with TRBD2. From germline, CDR1 is SGHTA and CDR2 FQGTGA. V dropped 5 bases and J dropped 5; count of bases not matched to a gene: 9. The CDR3 totals 17 residues. CDR3 in amino acids: CASSQGLAGGGRETQYF. As DNA, the CDR3 is TGTGCCAGCAGCCAGGGACTAGCGGGAGGTGGAAGGGAGACCCAGTACTTC.

Only one count was recorded for this clone. The rearrangement joins TRBV27 to TRBJ2-7; 7 nucleotides match TRBD1. CDR3 length equals 14 residues. V shed 5 bases, J shed 3 bases, and the junction held 7 bases outside the gene matches. CDR1 is MNHEY and CDR2 is SMNVEV in the germline V gene (reference sequence). The DNA of the CDR3 is TGTGCCAGCAGTACTCGGGACAGCTTCTACGAGCAGTACTTC. Its protein product is CASSTRDSFYEQYF.

The chain is built from TRBV7-9 and TRBJ1-5, with 7 nucleotides matching TRBD1. After removal of 3 bases from V and 2 bases from J, the junction contained 1 base not matched to a gene. CDR3 length: 14 residues. Germline CDR1 reads SEHNR; CDR2 reads FQNEAQ (reference sequence). CDR3 in amino acids: CASSFGTGNQPQHF. The CDR3 nucleotides read TGTGCCAGCAGCTTCGGGACAGGCAATCAGCCCCAGCATTTT.

V and J are TRBV28 and TRBJ1-5; D is uncertain. The ends were cut back, 4 bases at V and 0 bases at J, with 13 bases in the middle. CDR1 and CDR2 from the germline V gene are MDHEN and SYDVKM. The CDR3 extends over 16 amino acids. The CDR3 DNA reads TGTGCCAGCAGTTCCGGCGGAGTGTATAGCAATCAGCCCCAGCATTTT. Residues: CASSSGGVYSNQPQHF. The complete variable domain, with remaining parts taken from reference TRBV28 and TRBJ1-5, reads DVKVTQSSRYLVKRTGEKVFLECVQDMDHENMFWYRQDPGLGLRLIYFSYDVKMKEKGDIPEGYSVSREKKERFSLILESASTNQTSMYLCASSSGGVYSNQPQHFGDGTRLSIL.

The chain couples TRBV4-3 to TRBJ2-3; D not certain. V was trimmed by 0 bases and J by 4 bases, leaving 8 bases between them. The CDR3 extends over 14 amino acids. The germline gives CDR1 LGHNA, CDR2 YSLEER. This CDR3 is CASSQDPLADTQYF. For the CDR3, the DNA is TGCGCCAGCAGCCAAGACCCTCTGGCAGATACGCAGTATTTT.

The chain has TRBV25-1 and TRBJ2-2; D is unresolved. The germline V and J ends were trimmed by 4 bases and 7 bases, with 22 bases remaining between them. Germline V CDR1 and CDR2: MGHDK, SYGVNS. The length of the CDR3 is 17 residues. CDR3 loop: CASSGSAVSFYGGELFF. In DNA form, the CDR3 reads TGTGCCAGCAGTGGGTCCGCAGTGTCCTTTTATGGCGGGGAGCTGTTTTTT.

There are a few counts of this clone. This chain uses TRBV4-2 with TRBJ1-2; D possibly corresponds to TRBD1 (5 bases). The germline V and J ends were trimmed by 6 bases and 3 bases, with 14 bases remaining between them. CDR1 LGHNA and CDR2 YNFKEQ come from the germline V gene. The CDR3 covers 14 residues. The CDR3 DNA follows: TGTGCCAGCAGATTCTCCGGGGGGGACTATGGCTACACCTTC. Protein product: CASRFSGGDYGYTF.

This clone appeared a single time. This chain uses TRBV18 with TRBJ2-7, with TRBD1 identical over 9 bases. Germline V gene data show CDR1 as KGHSH and CDR2 as LQKENI. The CDR3 totals 14 residues. With V trimmed by 3 bases and J by 4 bases, 4 bases remained unmatched. CDR3: CASSPGTGTYEQYF. CDR3 nucleotides: TGTGCCAGCTCACCCGGGACAGGGACGTACGAGCAGTACTTC.

This clone has just one count. V gene TRBV5-1 combines with J gene TRBJ2-1; 11 nucleotides align to TRBD1. The germline gives CDR1 SGHRS, CDR2 YFSETQ. The J segment lost 8 bases and the V segment lost 8 bases, leaving 3 bases of the junction unmatched. The CDR3 spans 12 residues. This CDR3 reads CASGQGAYEQFF. CDR3 sequence (DNA): TGCGCCAGTGGACAGGGGGCCTATGAGCAGTTCTTC.